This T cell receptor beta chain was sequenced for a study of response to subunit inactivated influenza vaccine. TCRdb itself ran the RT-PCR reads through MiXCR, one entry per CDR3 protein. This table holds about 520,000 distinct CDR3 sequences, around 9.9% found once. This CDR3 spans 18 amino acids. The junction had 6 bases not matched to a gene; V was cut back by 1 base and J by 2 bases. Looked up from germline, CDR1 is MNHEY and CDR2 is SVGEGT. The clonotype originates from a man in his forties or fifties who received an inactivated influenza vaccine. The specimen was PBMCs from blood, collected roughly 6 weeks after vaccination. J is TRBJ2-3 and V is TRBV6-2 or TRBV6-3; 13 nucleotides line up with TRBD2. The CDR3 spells CASSYYPGLAGYTDTQYF. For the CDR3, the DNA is TGTGCCAGCAGTTACTACCCGGGACTAGCGGGGTACACAGATACGCAGTATTTT.